These T cell receptor beta chains were read from a single sample in a study of shared clonotypes between healthy human individuals. Repertoires were generated with immunoSEQ multiplex PCR, while TCRdb's copy carries only in-frame clones and drops some. The table includes about 2,500,000 clones, approximately 92% detected once. Sequencing input: naive CD4+ T cells sorted from blood. These receptor sequences come from a man aged 18 to 35 in good health. Both conserved end residues are part of each CDR3. The order of the fields is V gene, clone size, CDR3 protein. A row's size may be missing; if present it is once, few, many or a size class.

>TRBV6-5|once
CASSWTGGNTEAFF
>TRBV5-1|.
CASSPIGADYEQYF
>TRBV5-1|.
CASSLVGRQNTNYGYTF
>TRBV7-2|.
CASSIQGGVSGSPLHF
>TRBV30|.
CAWSADRDSRYSNQPQHF
>TRBV18|.
CASSPRGSWTGRAGNTIYF
>TRBV18|once
CASSQESYEQYF
>TRBV6-5|.
CASSYQTGLVEKLFF
>TRBV9|.
CASSVEGVSQPQHF
>TRBV10-3|.
CAISETGTPAEAFF
>TRBV4-3|.
CASSQDWGGKTEKLFF
>TRBV4-2|.
CASSPIKARADTEAFF
>TRBV27|.
CASTRGGLNTEAFF